The source of this T cell receptor beta chain is a study of cytomegalovirus exposure and HLA in healthy donors. Study results and caveats: In a later analysis, a missense DCLRE1C variant was linked to TCR beta V- and J-gene trimming.

Comments on this clone: Its antigen is not known.

There are 16 residues in the CDR3. CDR1 and CDR2 (germline): LNHNV, YYDKDF (reference sequence). V shed 0 bases, J shed 1 base, and the junction held 1 base outside the gene matches. With 60 Vbeta and 13 Jbeta primers, the PCR was carried out. Some clones are missing from TCRdb's copy, which holds only in-frame ones; the method was immunoSEQ multiplex PCR. The sample records about 160,000 clones, roughly 80% being singletons. This TCR was recovered from a male donor in good health and CMV-seropositive. The rearrangement uses TRBV15 and TRBJ2-3; 10 bases are shared with TRBD2. What was sequenced was PBMCs. CDR3 loop: CATSRDTSGGTDTQYF. The DNA for the CDR3 is TGTGCCACCAGCAGAGATACTAGCGGGGGCACAGATACGCAGTATTTT.